These 11 T cell receptor beta chains came from one sample sequenced in a study of glioma-infiltrating T cells after dendritic cell vaccination. Clones were sequenced by immunoSEQ multiplex PCR, and TCRdb holds only the in-frame ones, with some missing. The table shows about 73,000 clones, with approximately 80% occurring only once. The specimen comprised blood, sampled before dendritic cell vaccination. Receptors were obtained from a human donor with glioblastoma.

The chain carries TRBV19 and TRBJ1-1; 9 nucleotides line up with TRBD1. The trim removed 5 bases at V and 3 bases at J, leaving 1 base unmatched. CDR1 is LNHDA and CDR2 is SQIVND in the germline V gene (reference sequence). The CDR3 is made up of 13 amino acids. Here the CDR3 reads CASSGQGHTEAFF. CDR3 bases: TGTGCCAGTAGTGGACAGGGGCACACTGAAGCTTTCTTT.

The J gene is TRBJ2-1, the V gene TRBV4-1, with 8 nucleotides matching TRBD1. This CDR3 has 15 residues. J lost 7 bases, V lost 0 bases, and 5 bases had no gene match. Per the germline V gene, CDR1 is MGHRA and CDR2 is YSYEKL. The chain's CDR3 is CASSQDRNRGNEQFF. In DNA, the CDR3 is TGCGCCAGCAGCCAAGATCGTAACAGGGGGAATGAGCAGTTCTTC.

The rearrangement uses TRBV14 and TRBJ2-1, with TRBD2 matching 9 bases. This CDR3 is built from 19 residues. Germline CDR1 is SGHDN and CDR2 is FVKESK. The V segment lost 0 bases and the J segment 1 base; nucleotides outside the gene matches: 10. Here the CDR3 reads CASSQEFFSGRASYNEQFF. CDR3 sequence (DNA): TGTGCCAGCAGCCAAGAATTCTTTAGCGGGAGAGCATCCTACAATGAGCAGTTCTTC.

The CDR3 here is CSGRTGDGYTF. The CDR3 bases are TGCAGCGGCAGGACGGGAGATGGCTACACCTTC. The V call is TRBV29-1, the J call TRBJ1-2; D is unclear. CDR1 is SQVTM and CDR2 is ANQGSEA in the germline V gene. CDR3 length: 11 residues. The germline V and J ends were trimmed by 7 bases and 6 bases, with 12 bases remaining between them.

The chain links TRBV19 to TRBJ1-2; D possibly corresponds to TRBD1 (5 bases). The length of the CDR3 is 14 residues. The germline V and J ends were trimmed by 4 bases and 4 bases, with 13 bases remaining between them. Germline CDR1 is LNHDA and CDR2 is SQIVND (reference sequence). The DNA of the CDR3 is TGTGCCAGTAGTAAGGGGCCAGGGATCTATGGCTACACCTTC. This sequence encodes CASSKGPGIYGYTF.

The CDR3 is CASSRAEGAYGYTF. The CDR3 bases are TGCGCCAGCAGCCGTGCGGAGGGGGCTTATGGCTACACCTTC. The rearrangement joins TRBV23-1 to TRBJ1-2, with 7 bases lining up with TRBD1. TRBV23-1 is an ORF; its function is uncertain. The V segment lost 6 bases and the J segment 5 bases; nucleotides outside the gene matches: 9. This CDR3 spans 14 amino acids.

CDR3 in amino acids: CASSARGQSNQPQHF. The CDR3 coding sequence is TGCGCCAGCAGCGCCAGGGGGCAGAGCAATCAGCCCCAGCATTTT. The chain carries TRBV5-1 and TRBJ1-5; 8 bases agree with TRBD1. V trimming: 4 bases; J trimming: 1 base; junction bases outside the gene matches: 4. The CDR3 runs 15 residues. From germline, CDR1 is SGHRS and CDR2 YFSETQ. Supplemented by reference TRBV5-1 and TRBJ1-5, the full variable domain reads KAGVTQTPRYLIKTRGQQVTLSCSPISGHRSVSWYQQTPGQGLQFLFEYFSETQRNKGNFPGRFSGRQFSNSRSEMNVSTLELGDSALYLCASSARGQSNQPQHFGDGTRLSIL.

This rearrangement joins TRBV11-2 to TRBJ2-5; D not certain. From germline, CDR1 is SGHAT and CDR2 FQNNGV. V was shortened by 1 base and J by 5 bases, with 14 bases between the two germline ends. The CDR3 consists of 15 residues. The CDR3 DNA reads TGTGCCAGCAGCTTAGGGGCAACGACAAGGGAGACCCAGTACTTC. It encodes CASSLGATTRETQYF.

The J gene is TRBJ1-5, the V gene TRBV5-4, with 8 nucleotides matching TRBD1. With 5 bases clipped from V and 2 bases from J, the junction kept 15 bases outside the gene matches. Germline lookup yields CDR1 SGHNT and CDR2 YYREEE (reference sequence). This CDR3 contains 18 residues. For the CDR3, the DNA is TGTGCCAGCAGTCGCACCCGGACAGGGAGGGTCGGCAATCAGCCCCAGCATTTT. Protein sequence: CASSRTRTGRVGNQPQHF.

This clone was seen only a few times. This chain joins TRBV27 and TRBJ1-2; D unresolved. CDR1 MNHEY and CDR2 SMNVEV come from the germline V gene (reference sequence). With 5 bases removed from V and 3 bases from J, the gap between germline ends came to 16 bases. The CDR3 runs 15 residues. The CDR3 loop is CASSLGLGGYYGYTF. The CDR3 coding sequence is TGTGCCAGCAGTCTGGGTCTCGGCGGCTACTATGGCTACACCTTC.

This clone is labeled as medium-sized. This chain joins TRBV19 and TRBJ2-5; no clear D gene. V shed 4 bases and J shed 2 bases, with 11 bases lying between them. The V gene's germline CDR1 is LNHDA and CDR2 SQIVND (reference sequence). The CDR3 loop spans 14 amino acids. The CDR3 is CASSKLAEQETQYF. The CDR3 DNA reads as TGTGCCAGTAGTAAGTTAGCAGAACAAGAGACCCAGTACTTC.